This TCR beta chain stems from a study of response to subunit inactivated influenza vaccine. TCRdb re-called the RT-PCR reads with MiXCR, one entry per CDR3 protein. The repertoire holds around 500,000 distinct CDR3 sequences, with 10% to 11% as singletons. The J segment lost 3 bases and the V segment lost 4 bases, leaving 6 bases of the junction unmatched. Germline V gene data show CDR1 as SEHNR and CDR2 as FQNEAQ (reference sequence). The CDR3 length is 15 residues. The origin of this receptor is a man in his fifties who received an inactivated influenza vaccine. The V gene is TRBV7-9, the J gene TRBJ2-3; 8 nucleotides match TRBD1. Sequencing was performed on PBMCs from blood, taken about 40 days after vaccination. Written as DNA, the CDR3 is TGTGCCAGCAGCTCGGACAGGGCAGCGACAGATACGCAGTATTTT. Translating gives CASSSDRAATDTQYF. Full variable domain (remainder filled in from reference TRBV7-9 and TRBJ2-3): DTGVSQNPRHKITKRGQNVTFRCDPISEHNRLYWYRQTLGQGPEFLTYFQNEAQLEKSRLLSDRFSAERPKGSFSTLEIQRTEQGDSAMYLCASSSDRAATDTQYFGPGTRLTVL.